This T cell receptor beta chain originates from a study of blood T cell repertoires in COVID-19. On the study more broadly: The cDNA or gDNA used as material had been derived from T cells, B-cell-depleted T cells, or PBMCs.

This CDR3 has 17 amino acids. The V gene end was trimmed by 2 bases and the J gene end by 6 bases; junction bases not matched to a gene: 11. The V gene's germline CDR1 is SGHKS and CDR2 YYEKEE (reference sequence). Seattle researchers signed up patients amid active infection and tracked them longitudinally. The repertoire was sequenced with immunoSEQ multiplex PCR; TCRdb's copy has only in-frame clones and lacks some. The sample carries approximately 110,000 clones, approximately 85% recorded once. The sample comprised peripheral blood. The genes are TRBV5-5 and TRBJ1-2, with 12 bases fitting TRBD1. The clonotype comes from a woman in her sixties with COVID-19, enrolled during active disease. This CDR3 is CASSLALPGQGAHGYTF. CDR3 nucleotides: TGTGCCAGCAGCTTAGCCCTCCCGGGACAGGGGGCGCATGGCTACACCTTC.